The entry below describes one T cell receptor beta chain. Its antigen is currently unknown. The record originates from a study of shared clonotypes between healthy human individuals. Germline CDR1 SGHTS, CDR2 YDEGEE. V lost 6 bases and J lost 2, with 12 bases in between. The CDR3 is 13 amino acids. Study-level points and caveats: The study's rarefaction showed incomplete sorted-subset sequencing despite large depth. The study sampled only blood, and tissue repertoires likely differ. Naive subsets usually exceeded memory subsets in estimated richness.

Methods used by the authors: ImmunoSEQ gave junction-only sequences without quality scores, so filtering differed. Assay: immunoSEQ multiplex PCR; the TCRdb copy retains only in-frame clones and omits some. Clone size and the V and J calls come from that table; the DNA yielded D and trimming. The sample includes approximately 2.4 million clones, around 95% of them seen just once. The sequenced sample consisted of naive CD4+ T cells sorted from blood. Subset reported: CD45RA+ positively selected. The clonotype comes from a young man in good health. V usage is TRBV5-8 and J usage is TRBJ2-7; no definite D call. CDR3 sequence (DNA): TGTGCCAGCATGGGGAAGAGGACCTACGAGCAGTACTTC. It translates to CASMGKRTYEQYF.